The T cell receptor beta chain described here comes from a study of cytomegalovirus exposure and HLA in healthy donors. A multiplex PCR was run with 60 Vbeta primers and 13 Jbeta primers. Profiled with immunoSEQ multiplex PCR; TCRdb holds only in-frame clones, not every one. This table holds some 150,000 clones, about three quarters found once. Comment on this clone: A read error may account for a junction end that differs from germline.

The length of the CDR3 is 13 residues. CDR1 and CDR2 from the germline V gene are SNHLY and FYNNEI. This chain connects TRBV2 to TRBJ2-7; D is unresolved. The sequence came from a man aged 40-50 years in good health and CMV-seropositive. The sample taken for sequencing was PBMCs. The CDR3 nucleotides are TGTGCCAGCAGTGAACGTCTTGCGAGGCAGCAGCACTTC. Encoded protein: CASSERLARQQHF.